One sample yielded the 16 T cell receptor beta chains listed below, sequenced in a study of blood T cell repertoires in COVID-19. Profiled with immunoSEQ multiplex PCR; TCRdb holds only in-frame clones, not every one. The table shows about 320,000 clones, with about nine tenths occurring only once. The sequenced material came from peripheral blood. The receptors stem from a woman aged 25-40 years with COVID-19, enrolled during active disease.

This clone was recorded once. The chain recombines TRBV15 with TRBJ2-7, with TRBD1 identical over 7 bases. CDR3 size: 13 residues. CDR1 LNHNV and CDR2 YYDKDF come from the germline V gene (reference sequence). V lost 1 base to trimming and J lost 6 bases; unmatched junction nucleotides: 3. The CDR3 nucleotides read TGTGCCACCAGCAGAGGTACAGGGGTCGAGCAGTACTTC. Its translation: CATSRGTGVEQYF.

The chain has TRBV13 and TRBJ1-2; TRBD1 aligns across 10 bases. The germline V gene has CDR1 PRHDT and CDR2 FYEKMQ (reference sequence). The CDR3 covers 13 residues. With V trimmed by 5 bases and J by 5 bases, 2 bases remained unmatched. The CDR3 reads CASSVGQGYGYTF. In DNA, the CDR3 is TGTGCCAGCAGCGTGGGACAGGGGTATGGCTACACCTTC.

V usage is TRBV21-1 and J usage is TRBJ2-7; TRBD1 is the table's D call and was not checked against the DNA. TRBV21-1 is flagged as a pseudogene. The CDR3 sequence is 13 residues long. The CDR3 sequence: CASPTLQGYEQYV. DNA for the CDR3: TGTGCCAGCCCAACTCTACAGGGGTACGAGCAGTACGTC.

The count of this clone is one. V is TRBV6-6 and J is TRBJ2-3, with TRBD1 matching 9 bases. After removal of 3 bases from V and 3 bases from J, the junction contained 7 bases not matched to a gene. Germline CDR1 is MNHNY and CDR2 is SVGAGI (reference sequence). The CDR3 loop spans 16 amino acids. The CDR3 DNA sequence: TGTGCCAGCAGTTATGGGACAGGGACGCAGACAGATACGCAGTATTTT. It specifies CASSYGTGTQTDTQYF.

The chain employs TRBV19 and TRBJ2-2; 8 bases align to TRBD1. Germline lookup yields CDR1 LNHDA and CDR2 SQIVND (reference sequence). J was trimmed by 5 bases and V by 6 bases; bases with no gene match: 8. The CDR3 covers 15 residues. The CDR3 DNA reads as TGTGCCAGTAGCGGACAGGGCGGTTGGACCGGGGAGCTGTTTTTT. Translated, it gives CASSGQGGWTGELFF.

Comments on this clone: Other DNA sequences in this specimen translate into the identical CDR3. The rearrangement uses TRBV19 and TRBJ2-3, with D maybe TRBD2 (6 bases). The germline V gene has CDR1 LNHDA and CDR2 SQIVND (reference sequence). Trimming took 10 bases from V and 3 from J, leaving 20 bases between them. The CDR3 is 15 amino acids. The CDR3 spells CATGLGGASTDTQYF. CDR3 coding DNA: TGTGCCACCGGCCTCGGAGGGGCTAGTACAGATACGCAGTATTTT.

The J gene is TRBJ2-1, the V gene TRBV21-1; the DNA was not used to check the table's D call, TRBD2. TRBV21-1 is shown as a pseudogene. CDR3 size: 15 residues. As DNA, the CDR3 is TGTGCCAGCAGAATTCCCCGGGACTTACCTAATGAGCAGTTCTTC. Its translation is CASRIPRDLPNEQFF.

J is TRBJ2-2 and V is TRBV9, with 13 positions matching TRBD2. Germline values: CDR1 SGDLS, CDR2 YYNGEE. After removal of 4 bases from V and 4 bases from J, the junction contained 4 bases not matched to a gene. CDR3 length: 16 amino acids. The CDR3 region is CASSRTSGGSTGELFF. The CDR3 coding sequence is TGTGCCAGCAGCAGGACTAGCGGGGGCTCCACCGGGGAGCTGTTTTTT.

J is TRBJ1-3 and V is TRBV9; D remains ambiguous. Germline V gives CDR1 SGDLS, CDR2 YYNGEE. The length of the CDR3 is 15 residues. With 1 base removed from V and 0 bases from J, the gap between germline ends came to 8 bases. The CDR3 DNA reads TGTGCCAGCAGCGTACTCGGAGGCTCTGGAAACACCATATATTTT. This sequence encodes CASSVLGGSGNTIYF.

This rearrangement joins TRBV5-4 to TRBJ1-1; 7 positions agree with TRBD1. Germline CDR1 and CDR2: SGHNT and YYREEE (reference sequence). This CDR3 contains 15 residues. After removal of 4 bases from V and 4 bases from J, the junction contained 10 bases not matched to a gene. The CDR3 bases are TGTGCCAGCAGCGGGAACAGGGGCTGGGGCACTGAAGCTTTCTTT. Protein sequence: CASSGNRGWGTEAFF.

The V gene is TRBV6-1, the J gene TRBJ1-2; 12 bases fit TRBD1. Germline loops: CDR1 MNHNS, CDR2 SASEGT. This CDR3 comprises 16 residues. The ends lost 0 bases at V and 7 bases at J; junction bases unmatched: 6. CDR3 DNA sequence: TGTGCCAGCAGTGAAGCGCCGGGACAGGGGGCTCTTGGCTACACCTTC. Translated: CASSEAPGQGALGYTF.

The chain joins TRBV7-9 to TRBJ1-1, with a possible D match to TRBD1 (5 bases). V was clipped by 7 bases and J by 4 bases, with 10 bases between them. In germline, CDR1 is SEHNR, CDR2 FQNEAQ (reference sequence). The CDR3 is 12 residues long. The CDR3 nucleotides read TGTGCCAGCAATGGGGGGAGCACTGAAGCTTTCTTT. This encodes CASNGGSTEAFF.

This clone was seen just once. The V call is TRBV2, the J call TRBJ2-3, with 9 bases matching TRBD2. Germline V gene lookup returns CDR1 SNHLY and CDR2 FYNNEI. The CDR3 spans 17 residues. With V trimmed by 5 bases and J by 7 bases, 16 bases remained unmatched. The CDR3 sequence: CASSPQRGAIYINTQYF. In DNA, the CDR3 is TGTGCCAGCAGTCCTCAGCGGGGGGCCATCTACATAAATACGCAGTATTTT.

DNA of the CDR3: TGTGCCAGCTCCCAGGGTGTTGACACTGAAGCTTTCTTT. Residues: CASSQGVDTEAFF. The chain links TRBV18 to TRBJ1-1, with a weak D call TRBD1 (5 bases). The germline CDR1 and CDR2 sequences are KGHSH and LQKENI. V shed 6 bases and J shed 3 bases, with 11 bases lying between them. The CDR3 loop spans 13 amino acids. The variable domain in full, with the rest retrieved from reference TRBV18 and TRBJ1-1, is NAGVMQNPRHLVRRRGQEARLRCSPMKGHSHVYWYRQLPEEGLKFMVYLQKENIIDESGMPKERFSAEFPKEGPSILRIQQVVRGDSAAYFCASSQGVDTEAFFGQGTRLTVV.

This clone was recorded a few times. The rearrangement links TRBV5-4 to TRBJ1-1; D gene unclear. Trimming cost V 7 bases and J 1 base, with 14 bases left between them. The CDR3 loop spans 14 amino acids. CDR1 and CDR2 (germline): SGHNT, YYREEE (reference sequence). In DNA, the CDR3 is TGTGCCAGCCGTCCCGATCGGGGGAACACTGAAGCTTTCTTT. This codes for CASRPDRGNTEAFF.

V is TRBV2 and J is TRBJ1-1, with D maybe TRBD1 (5 bases). Trimming cost V 0 bases and J 1 base, with 12 bases left between them. The CDR3 extends over 16 amino acids. The germline gives CDR1 SNHLY, CDR2 FYNNEI. Written as DNA, the CDR3 is TGTGCCAGCAGTGAAGCGTTAATGGGGGGGAACACTGAAGCTTTCTTT. Translating it yields CASSEALMGGNTEAFF.